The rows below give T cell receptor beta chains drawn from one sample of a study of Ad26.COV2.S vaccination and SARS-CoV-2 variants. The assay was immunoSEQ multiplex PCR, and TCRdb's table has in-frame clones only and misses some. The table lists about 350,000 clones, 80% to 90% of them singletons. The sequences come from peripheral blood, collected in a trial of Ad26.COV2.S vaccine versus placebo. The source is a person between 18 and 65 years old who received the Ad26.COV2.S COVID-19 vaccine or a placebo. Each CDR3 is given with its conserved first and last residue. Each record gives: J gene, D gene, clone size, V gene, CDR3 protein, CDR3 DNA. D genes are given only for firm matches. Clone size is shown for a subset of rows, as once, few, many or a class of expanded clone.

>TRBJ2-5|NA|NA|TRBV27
CASVAPGAQGETQYF
TGTGCCAGCGTCGCCCCGGGGGCGCAGGGAGAGACCCAGTACTTC
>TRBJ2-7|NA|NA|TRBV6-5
CASSRHSSDSYEQYF
TGTGCCAGCAGTCGACATTCCTCTGACTCCTACGAGCAGTACTTC
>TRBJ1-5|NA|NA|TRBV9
CASSRYPDGNQPQHF
TGTGCCAGCAGCAGATACCCCGACGGGAATCAGCCCCAGCATTTT
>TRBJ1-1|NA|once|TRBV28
CASRATPGTNLGEGSTEAFF
TGTGCCAGCAGAGCAACCCCCGGGACAAACCTAGGAGAGGGGTCCACTGAAGCTTTCTTT
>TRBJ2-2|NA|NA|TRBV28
CASRGGQGASGELFF
TGTGCCAGCAGGGGAGGGCAGGGGGCTTCCGGGGAGCTGTTTTTT
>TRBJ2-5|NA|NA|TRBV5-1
CASSLGRETQYF
TGCGCCAGCAGCTTAGGACGGGAGACCCAGTACTTC
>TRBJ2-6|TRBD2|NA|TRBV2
CASRPAGGVSGANVLTF
TGTGCCAGCAGGCCAGCGGGGGGTGTCTCTGGGGCCAACGTCCTGACTTTC
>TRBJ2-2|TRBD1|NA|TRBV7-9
CASSHTGTGFTGELFF
TGTGCCAGCAGCCATACCGGGACAGGGTTCACCGGGGAGCTGTTTTTT
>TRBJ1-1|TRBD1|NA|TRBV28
CASSQDRIIEAFF
TGTGCCAGCAGTCAGGACAGGATAATTGAAGCTTTCTTT
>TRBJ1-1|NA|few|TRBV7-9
CASNLLGHRERAFF
TGTGCCAGCAACCTTTTGGGACACAGGGAACGGGCTTTCTTT
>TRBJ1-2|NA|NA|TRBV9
CASSVAPTSTGTYGYTF
TGTGCCAGCAGCGTAGCCCCAACTTCGACGGGTACCTATGGCTACACCTTC
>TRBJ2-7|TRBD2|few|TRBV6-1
CASSEAILAGGYEQYF
TGTGCCAGCAGTGAAGCCATACTAGCGGGGGGGTACGAGCAGTACTTC
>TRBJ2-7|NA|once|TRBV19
CASSVDSQSYEQYF
TGTGCCAGTAGTGTCGACAGTCAATCCTACGAGCAGTACTTC
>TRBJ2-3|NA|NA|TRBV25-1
CASSEVRGARVDTQYF
TGTGCCAGCAGTGAAGTAAGGGGCGCGCGTGTAGATACGCAGTATTTT
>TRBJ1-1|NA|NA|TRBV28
CASSLGSFENTEAFF
TGTGCCAGCAGTCTGGGTTCCTTTGAGAACACTGAAGCTTTCTTT
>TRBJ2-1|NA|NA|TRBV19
CASSMQGSSYNEQFF
TGTGCCAGTAGTATGCAGGGAAGCTCCTACAATGAGCAGTTCTTC
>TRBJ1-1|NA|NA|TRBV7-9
CASSSQGPGLSLLNTEAFF
TGTGCCAGCAGCTCCCAAGGCCCGGGCTTATCCCTATTGAACACTGAAGCTTTCTTT
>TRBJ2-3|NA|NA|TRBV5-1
CASSLQGVTDTQYF
TGCGCCAGCAGCTTGCAGGGTGTCACAGATACGCAGTATTTT